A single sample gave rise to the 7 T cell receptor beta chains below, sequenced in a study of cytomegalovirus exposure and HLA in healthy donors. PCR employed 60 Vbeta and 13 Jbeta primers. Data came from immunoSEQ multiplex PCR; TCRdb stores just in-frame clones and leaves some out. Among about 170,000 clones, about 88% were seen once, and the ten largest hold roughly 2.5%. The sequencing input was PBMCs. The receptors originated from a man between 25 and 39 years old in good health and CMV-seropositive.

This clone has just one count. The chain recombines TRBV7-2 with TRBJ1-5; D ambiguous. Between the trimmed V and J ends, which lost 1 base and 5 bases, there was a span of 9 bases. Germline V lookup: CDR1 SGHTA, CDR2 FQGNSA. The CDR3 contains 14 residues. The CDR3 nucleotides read TGTGCCAGCAGCTTAGATGGAGGGCATCAGCCCCAGCATTTT. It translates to CASSLDGGHQPQHF.

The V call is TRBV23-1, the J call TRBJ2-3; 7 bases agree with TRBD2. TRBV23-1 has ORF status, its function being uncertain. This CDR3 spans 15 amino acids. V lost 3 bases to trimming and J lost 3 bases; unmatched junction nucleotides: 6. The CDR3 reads CASSQIGGGTDTQYF. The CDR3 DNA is TGCGCCAGCAGTCAGATTGGCGGGGGAACAGATACGCAGTATTTT.

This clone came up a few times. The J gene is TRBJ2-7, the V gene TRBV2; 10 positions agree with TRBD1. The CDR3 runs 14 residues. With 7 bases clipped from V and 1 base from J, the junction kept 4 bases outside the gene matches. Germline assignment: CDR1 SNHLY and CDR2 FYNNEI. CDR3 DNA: TGTGCCAGCACCGGACAGGGGGTGTCCTACGAGCAGTACGTC. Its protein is CASTGQGVSYEQYV.

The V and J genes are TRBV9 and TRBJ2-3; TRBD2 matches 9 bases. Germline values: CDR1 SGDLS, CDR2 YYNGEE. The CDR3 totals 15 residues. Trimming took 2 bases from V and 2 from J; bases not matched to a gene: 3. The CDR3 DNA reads TGTGCCAGCAGCGTGTGGACTAGCGCCACAGATACGCAGTATTTT. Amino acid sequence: CASSVWTSATDTQYF.

CDR3 coding DNA: TGCGCCAGCAGCGAAGGGACTCCTACGATTGATACGCAGTATTTT. Its protein is CASSEGTPTIDTQYF. The chain couples TRBV5-1 to TRBJ2-3; TRBD2 is a possible D gene (6 bases). CDR1 is SGHRS and CDR2 is YFSETQ in the germline V gene. The CDR3 has 15 residues. V was pared by 4 bases and J by 6 bases, with 18 bases between.

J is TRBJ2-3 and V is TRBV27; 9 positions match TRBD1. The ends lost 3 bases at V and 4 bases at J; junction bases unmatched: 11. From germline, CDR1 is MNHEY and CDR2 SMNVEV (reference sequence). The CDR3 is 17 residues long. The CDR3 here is CASSFYQVGTGSDTQYF. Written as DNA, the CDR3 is TGTGCCAGCAGTTTTTATCAAGTCGGGACAGGGTCAGATACGCAGTATTTT.

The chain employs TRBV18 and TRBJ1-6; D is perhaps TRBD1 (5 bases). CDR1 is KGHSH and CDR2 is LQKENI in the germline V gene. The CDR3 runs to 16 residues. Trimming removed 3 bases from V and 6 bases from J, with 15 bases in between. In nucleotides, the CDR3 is TGTGCCAGCTCACCTTTAACCCAGGGAGGTAATTCACCCCTCCACTTT. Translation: CASSPLTQGGNSPLHF.